The 3 T cell receptor beta chains below come from one sample, sequenced in a study of T-cell reconstitution after alpha-beta-depleted transplantation in children (TCRdb year 2016). Read against the paper, the sample's treatment or condition label means: allogeneic hematopoietic cell transplantation with graft depleted of TCRalphabeta T cells and CD19 B cells. Receptor amplification or capture employed PCR. The sequencer listed for this sample is Illumina HiSeq 2500. Molecular barcoding was employed in the preparation of TCR libraries, with unique molecular identifiers being used to normalize TCRbeta repertoire quantification. TCRdb trimmed the raw reads at Q25, called clones with MiXCR and kept productive beta chains. For every CDR3 protein sequence, its rows merge into one entry that carries the most common genes and DNA. Here the sample has fewer than 150,000 distinct CDR3 sequences; about 9.5% occur a single time. The top ten clones comprise around 24% of the sample.

The specimen comprised PBMCs, mostly from graft donor cells, sampled 180 days after TCRalphabeta/CD19-depleted stem cell transplant. The receptors were sampled from a girl less than two years old who had a stem cell transplant for combined immunodeficiency, so the T cells may come from the graft donor.

This clonotype appeared many times. V gene TRBV20-1 combines with J gene TRBJ2-7, with a possible D match to TRBD1 (5 bases). V lost 2 bases to trimming and J lost 2 bases, with 16 bases between them. This CDR3 region has 15 residues. From germline, CDR1 is DFQATT and CDR2 SNEGSKA (reference sequence). CDR3 in amino acids: CSARKGQGSPYEQYF. In DNA, the CDR3 is TGCAGTGCTAGAAAAGGGCAGGGATCTCCCTACGAGCAGTACTTC.

The chain recombines TRBV3-1 with TRBJ2-7; 10 bases align to TRBD2. Germline loops: CDR1 LGHDT, CDR2 YNNKEL (reference sequence). J gave up 4 bases and V 0 bases, and 6 bases lay outside the gene matches. This CDR3 spans 16 amino acids. The chain's CDR3 is CASSQDSGLALYEQYF. The CDR3, as DNA: TGTGCCAGCAGCCAAGATTCGGGACTAGCGCTATACGAGCAGTACTTC.

Turning to this clonotype: One base away lies a much larger clone, so this may be a sequencing read error. V and J are TRBV11-2 and TRBJ2-6; D may be TRBD1 or TRBD2 (5 bases each). The germline V gene has CDR1 SGHAT and CDR2 FQNNGV. CDR3 length equals 18 residues. In nucleotides, the CDR3 is TGTGCCAGCTGCTTTCATCCCGGGACGAGCTCTGGGGCCAACGTCCTGACTTTC. Amino acid sequence: CASCFHPGTSSGANVLTF.